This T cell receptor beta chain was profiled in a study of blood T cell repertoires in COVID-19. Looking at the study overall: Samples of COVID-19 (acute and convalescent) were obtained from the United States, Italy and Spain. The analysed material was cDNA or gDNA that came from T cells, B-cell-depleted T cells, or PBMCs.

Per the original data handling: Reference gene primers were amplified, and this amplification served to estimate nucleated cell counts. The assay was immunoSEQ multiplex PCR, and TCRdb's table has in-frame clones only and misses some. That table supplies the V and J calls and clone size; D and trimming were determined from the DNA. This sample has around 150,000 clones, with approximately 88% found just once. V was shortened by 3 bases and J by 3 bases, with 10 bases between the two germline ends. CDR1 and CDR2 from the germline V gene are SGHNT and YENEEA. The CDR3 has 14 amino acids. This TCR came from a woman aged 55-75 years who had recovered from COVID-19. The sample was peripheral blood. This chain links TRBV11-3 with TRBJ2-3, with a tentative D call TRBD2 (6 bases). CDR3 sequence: CASSLGGDTDTQYF. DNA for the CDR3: TGTGCCAGCAGCTTGGGGGGAGATACAGATACGCAGTATTTT.